Listed below are T cell receptor beta chains from one sample, sequenced in a study of blood T cell repertoires in COVID-19. Repertoires were generated with immunoSEQ multiplex PCR, while TCRdb's copy carries only in-frame clones and drops some. Here the sample spans about 150,000 clones, roughly 80% being singletons. Input material: peripheral blood. Source of these receptors: a woman older than 75 with acute or convalescent COVID-19. The CDR3 runs from the conserved cysteine through the conserved F or W. A D gene is named only where the DNA matches it firmly. Not all rows give a size; the values are once, few, many and, for expanded clones, a class.

CASSDTWDSHYGYTF,TGTGCCAGTAGCGACACTTGGGACAGCCACTATGGCTACACCTTC,TRBD1,once,TRBV19,TRBJ1-2
CASSSGPLAALEQFF,TGCGCCAGCAGCTCCGGCCCCCTAGCGGCCCTTGAGCAGTTCTTC,TRBD2,NA,TRBV5-1,TRBJ2-1
CASSYWRGNTGELFF,TGTGCCAGCAGTTATTGGCGGGGAAACACCGGGGAGCTGTTTTTT,NA,few,TRBV6-6,TRBJ2-2
CASSPSGATNEKLFF,TGCGCCAGCAGCCCCTCAGGGGCAACTAATGAAAAACTGTTTTTT,NA,few,TRBV4-1,TRBJ1-4
CSASGALLAAVTDTQYF,TGCAGTGCTAGTGGGGCCCTACTAGCAGCTGTCACAGATACGCAGTATTTT,NA,NA,TRBV20-1,TRBJ2-3
CASFSGSSSYEQYF,TGTGCCAGCTTTAGCGGTTCTAGCTCCTACGAGCAGTACTTC,NA,NA,TRBV6-5,TRBJ2-7
CASSYTGTGNGYTF,TGCGCCAGCAGCTACACCGGGACTGGAAATGGCTACACCTTC,NA,NA,TRBV5-1,TRBJ1-2
CASSHGQGANEKLFF,TGCGCCAGCAGCCATGGACAGGGTGCTAATGAAAAACTGTTTTTT,TRBD1,NA,TRBV4-1,TRBJ1-4
CASTPEAENEKLFF,TGTGCCAGCACCCCTGAGGCAGAAAATGAAAAACTGTTTTTT,NA,NA,TRBV7-8,TRBJ1-4
CASSLVRRAGELFF,TGTGCCAGCAGCTTAGTTCGGCGGGCCGGGGAGCTGTTTTTT,NA,NA,TRBV7-9,TRBJ2-2
CASSQQANYGYTF,TGTGCCAGCAGCCAACAGGCTAACTATGGCTACACCTTC,NA,NA,TRBV2,TRBJ1-2
CASRKQGQGSPLHF,TGTGCCAGCAGGAAACAGGGCCAGGGTTCACCCCTCCACTTT,NA,few,TRBV14,TRBJ1-6
CASSPGTANSPLHF,TGCGCCAGCAGCCCCGGGACAGCGAATTCACCCCTCCACTTT,TRBD1,NA,TRBV5-1,TRBJ1-6
CASSQVAGGSNQPQHF,TGTGCCAGCAGCCAAGTCGCAGGGGGTAGCAATCAGCCCCAGCATTTT,TRBD1,once,TRBV4-2,TRBJ1-5
CASGKLGQGPYEQYF,TGTGCCAGCGGAAAACTTGGACAGGGACCCTACGAGCAGTACTTC,TRBD1,NA,TRBV28,TRBJ2-7
CASSQSNLRAGDYEQYF,TGCGCCAGCAGTCAATCGAACCTCCGGGCGGGGGATTACGAGCAGTACTTC,TRBD2,NA,TRBV23-1,TRBJ2-7
CASSGSRGYGYTF,TGCGCCAGCAGTGGTTCCAGGGGTTATGGCTACACCTTC,NA,NA,TRBV10-1,TRBJ1-2
CASSMLGQGVEAFF,TGTGCCAGTAGTATGCTTGGGCAGGGGGTAGAAGCTTTCTTT,TRBD1,NA,TRBV19,TRBJ1-1
CASSLDVYSNQPQHF,TGCGCCAGCAGCTTGGATGTTTATAGCAATCAGCCCCAGCATTTT,NA,NA,TRBV5-1,TRBJ1-5
CASYSGQVNQPQHF,TGTGCCAGTTACTCGGGACAGGTCAATCAGCCCCAGCATTTT,TRBD1,NA,TRBV19,TRBJ1-5
CAWSVGTPNQPQHF,TGTGCCTGGAGTGTTGGGACACCGAATCAGCCCCAGCATTTT,NA,once,TRBV30,TRBJ1-5
CASSEAKTGTNTEAFF,TGTGCCAGCAGTGAAGCAAAGACAGGGACGAACACTGAAGCTTTCTTT,TRBD1,NA,TRBV2,TRBJ1-1
CASSPGTPVVEQYF,TGTGCCAGCAGCCCCGGGACTCCCGTAGTCGAGCAGTACTTC,NA,NA,TRBV11-1,TRBJ2-7
CASSYSGTGGDYGYTF,TGTGCCAGCAGTTACTCGGGGACAGGGGGAGACTATGGCTACACCTTC,TRBD1,NA,TRBV6-5,TRBJ1-2
CASSLVAGMGNTIYF,TGTGCCAGCAGCTTAGTGGCAGGGATGGGAAACACCATATATTTT,NA,NA,TRBV7-9,TRBJ1-3